Below are 30 T cell receptor beta chains sequenced from a single sample in a study of early T cells in non-severe SARS-CoV-2 infection. One entry per CDR3 protein, called by TCRdb with MiXCR from the 5' RACE reads. The sample shows roughly 58,000 distinct CDR3 sequences, approximately 6.7% of them seen only once. The sample consisted of whole blood. The receptors were sampled from an adult who was a healthcare worker with PCR-confirmed SARS-CoV-2 infection or an uninfected control (not recorded which).

This clonotype has just a few counts. The V and J genes are TRBV5-6 and TRBJ1-3, with 8 bases that match TRBD1. Losses at the gene ends were 4 bases for V and 0 bases for J; bases not matched to a gene: 6. Germline V gene lookup returns CDR1 SGHDT and CDR2 YYEEEE. The CDR3 extends over 16 amino acids. For the CDR3, the DNA is TGTGCCAGCAGCCGTATTCAGGGGGCCTCTGGAAACACCATATATTTT. Residues: CASSRIQGASGNTIYF.

At least ten counts were recorded for this clonotype. V and J are TRBV9 and TRBJ2-3; D might be TRBD2 (5 bases). Trimming stripped 4 bases from V and 4 bases from J, with 16 bases between. Germline CDR1 reads SGDLS; CDR2 reads YYNGEE. This CDR3 has 15 amino acids. CDR3 loop: CASSQLQGSADTQYF. CDR3 DNA sequence: TGTGCCAGCAGCCAGCTCCAAGGGAGCGCAGATACGCAGTATTTT.

This clonotype has ten or more counts. The gene calls are TRBV20-1 and TRBJ2-1; D tentatively fits TRBD1 or TRBD2 (5 bases each). With 3 bases removed from V and 2 bases from J, the gap between germline ends came to 14 bases. Germline CDR1 DFQATT, CDR2 SNEGSKA (reference sequence). This CDR3 has 15 residues. CDR3 in DNA: TGCAGTGCTAGTCCTTCGAGGGGCCCCTACAATGAGCAGTTCTTC. It specifies CSASPSRGPYNEQFF.

This chain uses TRBV6-1 with TRBJ2-2, with D uncertain. Trimming left V 4 bases short and J 9 bases short, with 9 bases between. This CDR3 comprises 12 residues. Germline CDR1 is MNHNS and CDR2 is SASEGT. The CDR3 nucleotides are TGTGCCAGCAGTGTAAGCCAGTGGGAGCTGTTTTTT. It specifies CASSVSQWELFF.

This clonotype was detected ten times or more. The rearrangement joins TRBV20-1 to TRBJ2-7; 8 positions agree with TRBD1. V gave up 1 base and J gave up 2 bases; unmatched junction bases: 4. The CDR3 loop spans 14 amino acids. CDR1 and CDR2 (germline): DFQATT, SNEGSKA (reference sequence). This chain's CDR3 is CSARGDRGTYEQYF. The CDR3 nucleotides are TGCAGTGCTAGAGGAGACAGGGGAACCTACGAGCAGTACTTC.

This clonotype was seen ten or more times. The chain links TRBV20-1 to TRBJ1-2; TRBD1 is a possible D gene (5 bases). CDR3 size: 12 residues. Per the germline V gene, CDR1 is DFQATT and CDR2 is SNEGSKA (reference sequence). Trimming pared 4 bases from V and 7 bases from J, leaving 13 bases between. In nucleotides, the CDR3 is TGCAGTGCTACCTACGTGAGGGGTGGCTACACCTTC. It translates to CSATYVRGGYTF.

This clonotype came up many times. The V gene is TRBV19, the J gene TRBJ2-1; a weak D match, TRBD1 (6 bases). From germline, CDR1 is LNHDA and CDR2 SQIVND (reference sequence). The CDR3 covers 16 residues. V lost 1 base, J lost 9 bases, and 19 bases lay in between. Here the CDR3 DNA reads TGTGCCAGTAGTATAGCGACGGGACACTTAGGGAGTGAGCAGTTCTTC. Encoded protein: CASSIATGHLGSEQFF. Filled out from reference TRBV19 and TRBJ2-1, the complete variable domain reads DGGITQSPKYLFRKEGQNVTLSCEQNLNHDAMYWYRQDPGQGLRLIYYSQIVNDFQKGDIAEGYSVSREKKESFPLTVTSAQKNPTAFYLCASSIATGHLGSEQFFGPGTRLTVL.

The table lists this clonotype with many counts. This chain uses TRBV7-2 with TRBJ1-5; D possibly corresponds to TRBD1 (6 bases). Germline V gene data show CDR1 as SGHTA and CDR2 as FQGNSA. The CDR3 totals 15 residues. V was cut by 4 bases and J by 6 bases, with 16 bases left in between. CDR3 residues: CASSSDFSRGQPQHF. In nucleotides, the CDR3 is TGTGCCAGCAGCTCGGACTTCAGCAGGGGTCAGCCCCAGCATTTT.

This clonotype was recorded many times. The V and J genes are TRBV4-3 and TRBJ1-6; the D gene is possibly TRBD1 (5 bases). V was trimmed by 3 bases and J by 10 bases, leaving 19 bases between them. This CDR3 has 16 amino acids. CDR1 and CDR2 (germline): LGHNA, YSLEER. Written as DNA, the CDR3 is TGCGCCAGCAGCCATATAGACAGTCGTGGAGGATCACCCCTCCACTTT. Translation: CASSHIDSRGGSPLHF.

The table lists this clonotype with a few counts. This chain uses TRBV11-1 with TRBJ1-1; D gene uncertain. Germline CDR1 reads SGHAT; CDR2 reads FQDESV (reference sequence). The length of the CDR3 is 14 residues. The V and J ends lost 3 bases and 1 base respectively, with 9 bases between them. Written as DNA, the CDR3 is TGTGCCAGCAGCTTCCCAGGACGGAACACTGAAGCTTTCTTT. It yields the protein CASSFPGRNTEAFF. Together with reference TRBV11-1 and TRBJ1-1, the CDR3 gives the full variable domain: EAEVAQSPRYKITEKSQAVAFWCDPISGHATLYWYRQILGQGPELLVQFQDESVVDDSQLPKDRFSAERLKGVDSTLKIQPAELGDSAMYLCASSFPGRNTEAFFGQGTRLTVV.

This clonotype was found many times. J is TRBJ1-1 and V is TRBV27; the D gene is possibly TRBD1 (6 bases). Trimming removed 2 bases at V and 0 bases at J, with 13 bases between. The CDR3 is 16 residues long. From germline, CDR1 is MNHEY and CDR2 SMNVEV (reference sequence). The CDR3 here is CASSLQPTGLNTEAFF. The DNA for the CDR3 is TGTGCCAGCAGTTTACAGCCGACAGGACTGAACACTGAAGCTTTCTTT.

In this sample, this clonotype turned up many times. V and J are TRBV15 and TRBJ2-7; weak D call: TRBD1 (6 bases). Germline CDR1 is LNHNV and CDR2 is YYDKDF (reference sequence). This CDR3 has 13 amino acids. V lost 0 bases and J lost 7, with 10 bases in between. The CDR3 is CATSRDRGWEQYF. As DNA, the CDR3 is TGTGCCACCAGCAGAGACAGGGGTTGGGAGCAGTACTTC.

Ten or more counts support this clonotype. The gene calls are TRBV9 and TRBJ2-7; D ambiguous. In germline, CDR1 is SGDLS, CDR2 YYNGEE. The CDR3 spans 14 residues. Trimming left V 1 base short and J 5 bases short, with 13 bases between. The DNA for the CDR3 is TGTGCCAGCAGCGTAAGGCTGAGGAACGACGAGCAGTACTTC. It yields the protein CASSVRLRNDEQYF.

Ten or more counts support this clonotype. Compared with germline, one end of the junction differs, possibly owing to a read error. The chain links TRBV2 to TRBJ1-5; D not certain. The length of the CDR3 is 13 residues. CDR1 and CDR2 (germline): SNHLY, FYNNEI. For the CDR3, the DNA is TGTGCCAGCTGTGAGGGTCGTGATCAGCCCCAGCATTTT. Translation: CASCEGRDQPQHF.

The V gene is TRBV6-5, the J gene TRBJ1-5; unclear D gene. V was shortened by 0 bases and J by 7 bases, with 10 bases between the two germline ends. Germline CDR1 is MNHEY and CDR2 is SVGAGI. The CDR3 has 14 residues. The CDR3 region is CASSYSGPRQPQHF. CDR3 bases: TGTGCCAGCAGTTACTCCGGGCCCCGGCAGCCCCAGCATTTT.

This clonotype appeared many times. The chain carries TRBV7-9 and TRBJ2-2; TRBD1 matches 7 bases. Trimming took 5 bases from V and 0 from J; bases not matched to a gene: 6. The CDR3 runs 16 residues. Germline V gives CDR1 SEHNR, CDR2 FQNEAQ (reference sequence). CDR3 DNA: TGTGCCAGCAGCGACCGGGACAGAGCGAACACCGGGGAGCTGTTTTTT. Translating it yields CASSDRDRANTGELFF.

This clonotype was counted many times. The chain carries TRBV18 and TRBJ1-5, with D perhaps matching TRBD1 (6 bases). This CDR3 contains 17 residues. Between the trimmed V and J ends, which lost 2 bases and 0 bases, there was a span of 14 bases. From germline, CDR1 is KGHSH and CDR2 LQKENI. CDR3 in DNA: TGTGCCAGCTCACCAAACGACAGGAGGGGTAGCAATCAGCCCCAGCATTTT. It codes for CASSPNDRRGSNQPQHF.

This clonotype has a handful of counts. The chain joins TRBV7-9 to TRBJ1-2, with D unresolved. The CDR3 loop spans 13 amino acids. Trimming took off 5 bases at V and 4 bases at J, with 11 bases between the two ends. Looked up from germline, CDR1 is SEHNR and CDR2 is FQNEAQ (reference sequence). The CDR3 nucleotides read TGTGCCAGCAGCCGCGACACAGTCTATGGCTACACCTTC. Its translation is CASSRDTVYGYTF.

This clonotype was observed at least ten times. CDR3 loop: CASSQVAGGVILVGYGYTF. The CDR3 bases are TGTGCCAGCAGCCAAGTGGCAGGGGGCGTAATTTTGGTCGGCTATGGCTACACCTTC. The genes are TRBV3-1 and TRBJ1-2; 8 bases are a match to TRBD1. V trimming: 1 base; J trimming: 4 bases; junction bases outside the gene matches: 17. Germline V gene sequence: CDR1 LGHDT, CDR2 YNNKEL (reference sequence). CDR3 length equals 19 residues.

This chain joins TRBV11-2 and TRBJ1-2, with D perhaps matching TRBD1 (5 bases). The CDR3 is made up of 14 amino acids. Germline V gene lookup returns CDR1 SGHAT and CDR2 FQNNGV. Trimming took off 1 base at V and 4 bases at J, with 10 bases between the two ends. The CDR3 DNA reads as TGTGCCAGCAGCTTAGTCGGAGACAGCTATGGCTACACCTTC. It encodes CASSLVGDSYGYTF.

Many counts were recorded for this clonotype. The genes are TRBV19 and TRBJ2-7; no reliable D call. With 3 bases removed from V and 2 bases from J, the gap between germline ends came to 8 bases. Germline-derived CDR1 and CDR2 are LNHDA and SQIVND (reference sequence). The CDR3 runs to 13 residues. CDR3 residues: CASSIGSPYEQYF. The DNA of the CDR3 is TGTGCCAGTAGTATCGGCAGTCCCTACGAGCAGTACTTC.

The sample holds many counts of this clonotype. The chain employs TRBV7-2 and TRBJ1-2; possibly TRBD1 for D (5 bases). CDR1 SGHTA and CDR2 FQGNSA come from the germline V gene. V lost 0 bases, J lost 3 bases, and 8 bases lay in between. The CDR3 has 14 amino acids. The CDR3 reads CASSLALGDYGYTF. CDR3 bases: TGTGCCAGCAGCTTAGCATTAGGGGACTATGGCTACACCTTC.

This clonotype came up a few times. The DNA of the CDR3 is TGTGCCATCAGAAAGGACAGGGCCTACACAGATACGCAGTATTTT. It translates to CAIRKDRAYTDTQYF. This rearrangement joins TRBV10-3 to TRBJ2-3; TRBD1 aligns across 8 bases. CDR1 and CDR2 from the germline V gene are ENHRY and SYGVKD. V gave up 6 bases and J gave up 2 bases; unmatched junction bases: 7. The CDR3 covers 15 residues.

The sample holds many counts of this clonotype. V and J are TRBV11-3 and TRBJ1-1, with 8 bases that match TRBD1. Germline trimming cut 5 bases from V and 5 bases from J; bases unmatched to any gene: 7. This CDR3 contains 14 residues. CDR1 and CDR2 from the germline V gene are SGHNT and YENEEA. For the CDR3, the DNA is TGTGCCAGCAGCCGAGGACAGGGTGTGACTGAAGCTTTCTTT. Amino acid sequence: CASSRGQGVTEAFF.

Many counts were recorded for this clonotype. The V and J genes are TRBV7-2 and TRBJ2-7; D remains unclear. Between the trimmed V and J ends, which lost 1 base and 3 bases, there was a span of 7 bases. This CDR3 region has 13 residues. Germline V gene data show CDR1 as SGHTA and CDR2 as FQGNSA. The CDR3 loop is CASSLERRYEQYF. The CDR3 region has the DNA TGTGCCAGCAGCTTAGAGAGACGCTACGAGCAGTACTTC.

This clonotype was recorded many times. The chain links TRBV5-6 to TRBJ2-1, with TRBD1 matching over 7 bases. J gave up 2 bases and V 2 bases, and 4 bases lay outside the gene matches. Germline V CDR1 and CDR2: SGHDT, YYEEEE. The CDR3 contains 15 residues. CDR3 sequence reads: CASSFGDRAYNEQFF. CDR3 bases: TGTGCCAGCAGCTTCGGAGACAGGGCCTACAATGAGCAGTTCTTC.

This clonotype was seen repeatedly, ten times or more. This chain links TRBV4-3 with TRBJ2-3, with 11 bases fitting TRBD2. The CDR3 runs to 16 residues. V shed 4 bases, J shed 1 base, and the junction held 4 bases outside the gene matches. Germline V gives CDR1 LGHNA, CDR2 YSLEER. The DNA of the CDR3 is TGCGCCAGCAGCCGCCAACTAGCGGGGGGCACAGATACGCAGTATTTT. It translates to CASSRQLAGGTDTQYF.

This clonotype showed up just a few times. The V gene is TRBV29-1, the J gene TRBJ1-2; a possible D gene is TRBD1 (5 bases). Germline-derived CDR1 and CDR2 are SQVTM and ANQGSEA. This CDR3 is built from 9 residues. The CDR3 loop reads CITGPPPTF. The CDR3 region has the DNA TGCATCACGGGGCCTCCCCCCACCTTC. Based on the CDR3 plus reference TRBV29-1 and TRBJ1-2, the full variable domain is SAVISQKPSRDICQRGTSLTIQCQVDSQVTMMFWYRQQPGQSLTLIATANQGSEATYESGFVIDKFPISRPNLTFSTLTVSNMSPEDSSIYLCITGPPPTFGSGTRLTVV.

This clonotype was seen ten or more times. The J gene is TRBJ2-1, the V gene TRBV13, with TRBD2 matching 9 bases. Per germline, CDR1 PRHDT and CDR2 FYEKMQ (reference sequence). The CDR3 contains 18 residues. Germline trimming cut 7 bases from V and 2 bases from J; bases unmatched to any gene: 15. The CDR3 loop is CASTPSGGGAITYNEQFF. DNA of the CDR3: TGTGCCAGCACCCCTTCCGGCGGGGGGGCCATCACCTACAATGAGCAGTTCTTC.

This clonotype was counted ten times or more. The CDR3 DNA sequence: TGTGCCAGCAGTTACGGGGCCACCGGCACAGATACGCAGTATTTT. Its translation: CASSYGATGTDTQYF. The gene calls are TRBV6-5 and TRBJ2-3; the D gene is possibly TRBD1 (5 bases). Trimming removed 2 bases at V and 1 base at J, with 10 bases between. Germline CDR1 and CDR2: MNHEY and SVGAGI. This CDR3 has 15 residues.